The following is a TCR beta chain sequence with its context. This sample is part of a study of OX40 agonist ivuxolimab in advanced cancers. The CDR3 is 18 residues long. Germline CDR1 is SGHDT and CDR2 is YYEEEE. V lost 4 bases, J lost 3 bases, and 25 bases lay in between. The data were produced by immunoSEQ multiplex PCR, yet TCRdb's version contains in-frame clones alone and is incomplete. The table records approximately 42,000 clones, 81% of them present only once. This receptor was taken from an adult with an advanced solid tumor such as melanoma, head and neck, liver or kidney cancer. This specimen consisted of CD4+ or CD8+ T cells sorted from blood, obtained in a trial of the OX40 agonist ivuxolimab. The chain carries TRBV5-6 and TRBJ1-1; no clear D gene. DNA of the CDR3: TGTGCCAGCAGCCGAAGGATCGAGATAGGGAGGGTGGACACTGAAGCTTTCTTT. It codes for CASSRRIEIGRVDTEAFF.